What follows are 8 T cell receptor beta chains derived from one specimen sequenced in a study of blood T cell repertoires in COVID-19. TCRdb keeps only in-frame clones here, not all; method: immunoSEQ multiplex PCR. The table includes approximately 200,000 clones, about 85% detected once. Sequencing was done on a sample of peripheral blood. All receptors come from a middle-aged woman with COVID-19, enrolled during active disease.

The chain couples TRBV3-1 (or the pseudogene TRBV3-2) to TRBJ2-5; 9 bases map to TRBD2. This CDR3 spans 12 amino acids. V was pared by 7 bases and J by 8 bases, with 5 bases of the junction left unmatched. Germline lookup yields CDR1 LGHDT and CDR2 YNNKEL (reference sequence). CDR3 in amino acids: CASNLAGVTQYF. In nucleotides, the CDR3 is TGTGCCAGCAATTTAGCGGGAGTCACCCAGTACTTC.

The chain combines TRBV5-6 with TRBJ1-6; D gene unclear. This CDR3 is built from 13 residues. Trimming removed 4 bases from V and 7 bases from J, with 9 bases in between. In germline, CDR1 is SGHDT, CDR2 YYEEEE. The CDR3, as DNA: TGTGCCAGCAGCCCTCGGTTCAATTCACCCCTCCACTTT. Its protein product is CASSPRFNSPLHF.

The chain couples TRBV30 to TRBJ1-6, with D possibly TRBD1 on 5 matching bases. This CDR3 is 18 amino acids long. V lost 0 bases, J lost 2 bases, and 17 bases lay in between. CDR1 is GTSNPN, CDR2 SVGIG, per germline (reference sequence). The CDR3: CAWSVPDIQLTYNSPLHF. The DNA of the CDR3 is TGTGCCTGGAGTGTCCCGGACATCCAATTGACCTATAATTCACCCCTCCACTTT.

The genes are TRBV24-1 and TRBJ1-1; no clear D gene. The CDR3 contains 13 residues. In germline, CDR1 is KGHDR, CDR2 SFDVKD. V lost 4 bases and J 7 bases, leaving 12 bases between the germline ends. The CDR3 region is CATSDSLRGEAFF. The CDR3 nucleotides are TGTGCCACCAGTGACTCCCTACGCGGTGAAGCTTTCTTT.

This chain uses TRBV23-1 with TRBJ1-2; TRBD1 matches at 7 bases. TRBV23-1 is assigned to the ORF class and has an uncertain function. The CDR3 contains 14 residues. J gave up 13 bases and V 0 bases, and 11 bases lay outside the gene matches. This CDR3 reads CASSQSIRTGLSTF. The DNA for the CDR3 is TGCGCCAGCAGTCAATCGATCAGGACAGGACTTTCCACCTTC.

The chain combines TRBV10-2 with TRBJ1-1, with D maybe TRBD1 (5 bases). The CDR3 sequence is 17 residues long. Germline V lookup: CDR1 WSHSY, CDR2 SAAADI. The V and J ends lost 4 bases and 0 bases respectively, with 18 bases between them. The CDR3 is CASSGPGRDFMNTEAFF. CDR3 sequence (DNA): TGCGCCAGCAGTGGACCCGGCAGGGATTTTATGAACACTGAAGCTTTCTTT.

This clone appeared once. The chain has TRBV15 and TRBJ2-6; tentative D call: TRBD2 (5 bases). Trimming took 3 bases from V and 0 from J, leaving 12 bases between them. CDR3 length: 17 amino acids. CDR1 LNHNV and CDR2 YYDKDF come from the germline V gene (reference sequence). CDR3 region: CATSRRKEASGANVLTF. For the CDR3, the DNA is TGTGCCACCAGCAGGCGTAAGGAGGCCTCTGGGGCCAACGTCCTGACTTTC.

The rearrangement joins TRBV6-5 to TRBJ1-2, with D possibly matching TRBD1 (5 bases). The CDR3 sequence is 13 residues long. The V end was cut by 7 bases, the J end by 3 bases, with 12 bases between. Germline CDR1 reads MNHEY; CDR2 reads SVGAGI. CDR3 sequence (DNA): TGTGCCAGCACCCAGACGACAGACTATGGCTACACCTTC. Protein sequence: CASTQTTDYGYTF.